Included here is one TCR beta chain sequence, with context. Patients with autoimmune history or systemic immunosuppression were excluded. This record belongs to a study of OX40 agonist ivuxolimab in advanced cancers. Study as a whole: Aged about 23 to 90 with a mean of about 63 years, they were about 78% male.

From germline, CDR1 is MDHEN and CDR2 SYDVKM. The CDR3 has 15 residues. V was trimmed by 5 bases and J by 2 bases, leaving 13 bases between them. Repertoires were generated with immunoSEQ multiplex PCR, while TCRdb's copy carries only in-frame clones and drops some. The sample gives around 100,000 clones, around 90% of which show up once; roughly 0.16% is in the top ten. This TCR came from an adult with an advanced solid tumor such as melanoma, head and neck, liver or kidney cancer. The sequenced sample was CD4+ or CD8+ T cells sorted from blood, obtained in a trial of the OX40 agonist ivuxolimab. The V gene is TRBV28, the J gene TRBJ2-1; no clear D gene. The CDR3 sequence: CASSGPPAAYNEQFF. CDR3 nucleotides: TGTGCCAGCAGTGGCCCGCCGGCGGCCTACAATGAGCAGTTCTTC.